This TCR beta chain stems from a study of T cells in Graves' hyperthyroidism and ophthalmopathy. A sample of blood taken at first hyperthyroidism diagnosis preceded any ophthalmopathy symptoms. Germline V CDR1 and CDR2: LGHNA, YNFKEQ. The CDR3 contains 18 residues. Trimming cost V 2 bases and J 0 bases, with 17 bases left between them. Amplification targeted TCR beta CDR3 regions from RNA transcripts. The HTBI primer set drove a first-round RT-PCR of the TCR CDR3. One entry per CDR3 protein results from TCRdb running MiXCR on the multiplex PCR reads. Found here are 370,000 or so distinct CDR3 sequences, around a sixth of them singletons; the top ten hold around 30%.

The origin of this receptor is a woman aged 18-35 years with Graves' hyperthyroidism that later progressed to Graves' ophthalmopathy. The J gene is TRBJ1-5, the V gene TRBV4-2; TRBD1 might be the D (6 bases). Sequencing was done on a sample of blood. The CDR3 loop reads CASSQSSDSPYSNQPQHF. The CDR3, as DNA: TGTGCCAGCAGCCAATCTTCGGACAGCCCTTATAGCAATCAGCCCCAGCATTTT.